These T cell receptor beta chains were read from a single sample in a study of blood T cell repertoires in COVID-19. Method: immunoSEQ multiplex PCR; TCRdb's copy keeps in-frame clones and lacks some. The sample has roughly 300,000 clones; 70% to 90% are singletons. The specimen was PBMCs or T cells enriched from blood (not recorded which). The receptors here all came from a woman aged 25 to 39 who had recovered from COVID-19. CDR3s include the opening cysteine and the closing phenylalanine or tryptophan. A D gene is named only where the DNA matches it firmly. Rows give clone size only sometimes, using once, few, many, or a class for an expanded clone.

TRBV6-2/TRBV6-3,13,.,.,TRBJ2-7,CASSPTTSYEQYF,TGTGCCAGCAGTCCCACAACCTCCTACGAGCAGTACTTC
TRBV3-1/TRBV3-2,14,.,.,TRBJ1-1,CASSQGAGRTEAFF,TGTGCCAGCAGCCAAGGGGCAGGGCGAACTGAAGCTTTCTTT
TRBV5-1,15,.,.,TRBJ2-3,CASSSGVMGTDTQYF,TGCGCCAGCAGCTCAGGGGTGATGGGCACAGATACGCAGTATTTT
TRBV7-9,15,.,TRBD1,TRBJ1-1,CASSRQGAGNTEAFF,TGTGCCAGCAGCAGACAGGGGGCCGGGAACACTGAAGCTTTCTTT
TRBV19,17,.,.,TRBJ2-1,CASSVPPPVAPANEQFF,TGTGCCAGTAGTGTACCCCCCCCGGTAGCTCCGGCGAATGAGCAGTTCTTC
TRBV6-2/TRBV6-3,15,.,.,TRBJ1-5,CASRPPGGPASPQHF,TGTGCCAGCAGACCTCCGGGGGGGCCGGCGTCGCCCCAGCATTTT
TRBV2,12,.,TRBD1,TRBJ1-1,CASSGRGQEAFF,TGTGCCAGCAGTGGGAGGGGACAGGAAGCTTTCTTT
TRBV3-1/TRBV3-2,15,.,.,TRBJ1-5,CASSPSVGGNQPQHF,TGTGCCAGCAGCCCCTCGGTTGGGGGGAATCAGCCCCAGCATTTT
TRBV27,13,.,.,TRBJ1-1,CASSSMVNTEAFF,TGTGCCAGCAGTTCTATGGTGAACACTGAAGCTTTCTTT
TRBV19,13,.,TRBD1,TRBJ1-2,CASRGQGLWGYTF,TGTGCCAGTAGAGGACAGGGGTTGTGGGGCTACACCTTC
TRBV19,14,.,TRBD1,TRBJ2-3,CASSVDRGKGTQYF,TGTGCCAGTAGCGTGGACAGGGGGAAGGGTACGCAGTATTTT
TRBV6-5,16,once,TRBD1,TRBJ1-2,CASSYSGGRGNYGYTF,TGTGCCAGCAGTTACTCAGGTGGCAGGGGGAACTATGGCTACACCTTC
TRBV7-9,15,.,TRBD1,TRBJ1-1,CASSLGTGVWTEAFF,TGTGCCAGCAGCCTGGGGACAGGGGTATGGACTGAAGCTTTCTTT
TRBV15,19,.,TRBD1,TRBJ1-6,CATSRQSSYGTGNNSPLHF,TGTGCCACCAGCAGACAAAGCTCCTACGGGACAGGGAATAATTCACCCCTCCACTTT
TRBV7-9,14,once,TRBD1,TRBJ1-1,CASSLDRGDDEAFF,TGTGCCAGCAGCTTAGACAGGGGAGATGATGAAGCTTTCTTT
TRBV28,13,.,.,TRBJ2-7,CASSLSYAYEQYF,TGTGCCAGCAGTTTATCTTATGCCTACGAGCAGTACTTC
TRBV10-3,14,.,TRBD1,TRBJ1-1,CAITSDRGDTEAFF,TGTGCCATCACCTCCGACAGGGGGGACACTGAAGCTTTCTTT
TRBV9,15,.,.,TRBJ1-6,CASSPQDRSNSPLHF,TGTGCCAGCAGCCCCCAGGACAGATCTAATTCACCCCTCCACTTT
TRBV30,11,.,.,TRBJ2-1,CAWMWANEQFF,TGTGCCTGGATGTGGGCAAATGAGCAGTTCTTC
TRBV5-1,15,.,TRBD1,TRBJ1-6,CASSLDGQGGSPLHF,TGCGCCAGCAGCTTGGACGGGCAGGGGGGTTCACCCCTCCACTTT
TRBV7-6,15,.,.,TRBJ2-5,CASSLGWGTQETQYF,TGTGCCAGCAGCCTCGGGTGGGGGACACAAGAGACCCAGTACTTC
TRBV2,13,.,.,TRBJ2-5,CAGIPGTRETQYF,TGTGCCGGAATCCCCGGGACAAGAGAGACCCAGTACTTC
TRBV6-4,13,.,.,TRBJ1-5,CASSEFGGQPQHF,TGTGCCAGCAGTGAGTTCGGGGGACAGCCCCAGCATTTT
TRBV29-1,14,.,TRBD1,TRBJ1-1,CSVEVRGRNTEAFF,TGCAGCGTTGAGGTCAGGGGGCGAAACACTGAAGCTTTCTTT
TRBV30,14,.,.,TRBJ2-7,CAWSVQVGGYEQYF,TGTGCCTGGAGTGTACAAGTGGGCGGGTACGAGCAGTACTTC
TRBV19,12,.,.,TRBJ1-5,CASTGVGQPQHF,TGTGCCAGTACAGGGGTAGGACAGCCCCAGCATTTT
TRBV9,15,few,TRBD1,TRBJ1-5,CASSPQGGGNQPQHF,TGTGCCAGCAGCCCACAGGGGGGAGGCAATCAGCCCCAGCATTTT
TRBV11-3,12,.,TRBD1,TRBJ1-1,CASSTGQGRAFF,TGTGCCAGCAGCACCGGACAGGGTAGAGCTTTCTTT
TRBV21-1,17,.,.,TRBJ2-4,CASRDLQGFETKNIQYF,TGTGCCAGCCGCGATTTACAGGGATTCGAGACCAAAAACATTCAGTACTTC
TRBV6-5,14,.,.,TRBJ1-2,CASSYDKSNYGYTF,TGTGCCAGCAGTTACGACAAATCTAACTATGGCTACACCTTC
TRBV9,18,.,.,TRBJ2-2,CASSVEEFQGWGAGELFF,TGTGCCAGCAGCGTAGAAGAATTCCAGGGGTGGGGAGCCGGGGAGCTGTTTTTT
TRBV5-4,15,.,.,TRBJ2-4,CASSQTGLAKNIQYF,TGTGCCAGCAGCCAGACGGGATTAGCCAAAAACATTCAGTACTTC
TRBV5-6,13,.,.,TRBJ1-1,CASSFWTEESAFF,TGTGCCAGCAGCTTCTGGACAGAGGAATCAGCTTTCTTT
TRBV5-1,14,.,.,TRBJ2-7,CASSLPGALGEQYF,TGCGCCAGCAGCTTACCGGGTGCTCTTGGCGAGCAGTACTTC
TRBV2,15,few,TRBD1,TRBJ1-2,CASSIRDRGFHGYTF,TGTGCCAGCAGTATTCGGGACAGGGGGTTTCATGGCTACACCTTC
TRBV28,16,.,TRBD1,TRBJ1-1,CASSPPGQGAGTEAFF,TGTGCCAGCAGTCCCCCGGGACAGGGGGCAGGCACTGAAGCTTTCTTT
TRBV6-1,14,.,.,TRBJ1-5,CASSELGYGQPQHF,TGTGCCAGCAGTGAATTGGGCTACGGTCAGCCCCAGCATTTT
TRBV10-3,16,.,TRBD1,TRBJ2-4,CAISKTGILAKNIQYF,TGTGCCATCAGCAAGACAGGGATCTTAGCCAAAAACATTCAGTACTTC
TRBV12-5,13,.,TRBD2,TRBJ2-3,CASGWGGADTQYF,TGTGCTAGTGGTTGGGGGGGGGCAGATACGCAGTATTTT
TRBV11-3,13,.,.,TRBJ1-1,CASSIDSHTEAFF,TGTGCCAGCAGCATCGACAGTCACACTGAAGCTTTCTTT
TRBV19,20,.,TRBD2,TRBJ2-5,CASSIWGLAGGQPQGETQYF,TGTGCCAGTAGTATTTGGGGACTAGCGGGGGGCCAACCTCAGGGGGAGACCCAGTACTTC
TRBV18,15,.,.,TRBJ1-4,CASSPGPSSGEKLFF,TGTGCCAGCTCCCCAGGACCTAGCTCAGGAGAAAAACTGTTTTTT
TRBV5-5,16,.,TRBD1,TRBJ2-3,CASSYRTGGITDTQYF,TGTGCCAGCAGCTACCGGACAGGGGGGATCACAGATACGCAGTATTTT
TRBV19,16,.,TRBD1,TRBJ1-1,CASSTFAGQGNTEAFF,TGTGCCAGTAGTACCTTTGCCGGACAGGGGAACACTGAAGCTTTCTTT
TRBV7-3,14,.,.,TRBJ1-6,CASSYRGADSPLHF,TGTGCCAGCAGCTATCGGGGAGCGGATTCACCCCTCCACTTT
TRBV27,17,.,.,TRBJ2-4,CASSLYAPGLEKNIQYF,TGTGCCAGCAGTTTATATGCCCCGGGACTGGAAAAAAACATTCAGTACTTC
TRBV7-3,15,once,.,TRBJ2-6,CASSRSGVGANVLTF,TGTGCCAGCAGCCGATCGGGGGTCGGGGCCAACGTCCTGACTTTC
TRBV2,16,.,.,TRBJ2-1,CASSPQGQISYNEQFF,TGTGCCAGCAGTCCCCAGGGACAAATCTCCTACAATGAGCAGTTCTTC
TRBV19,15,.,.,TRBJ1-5,CASSMGAYSNQPQHF,TGTGCCAGTAGTATGGGGGCGTATAGCAATCAGCCCCAGCATTTT
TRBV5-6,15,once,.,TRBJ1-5,CASSLMEAPLQPQHF,TGTGCCAGCAGCTTGATGGAGGCCCCTCTCCAGCCCCAGCATTTT
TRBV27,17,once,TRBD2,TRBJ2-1,CASSFSTLAGYYNEQFF,TGTGCCAGCAGTTTCTCTACCTTAGCGGGGTACTACAATGAGCAGTTCTTC
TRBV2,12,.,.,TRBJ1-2,CASRVDLGGYTF,TGTGCCAGCAGGGTGGACTTGGGTGGCTACACCTTC
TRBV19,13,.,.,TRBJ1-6,CASSLGPASPLHF,TGTGCCAGTAGCTTGGGGCCAGCATCACCCCTCCACTTT
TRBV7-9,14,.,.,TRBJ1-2,CATGREAINYGYTF,TGTGCCACCGGCAGGGAGGCGATTAACTATGGCTACACCTTC
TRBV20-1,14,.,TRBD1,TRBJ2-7,CSASNRDRVNEQYF,TGCAGTGCTAGTAACCGGGACAGGGTTAACGAGCAGTACTTC
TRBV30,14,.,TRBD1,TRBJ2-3,CAWGQGANPDTQYF,TGTGCCTGGGGACAGGGGGCGAACCCAGATACGCAGTATTTT
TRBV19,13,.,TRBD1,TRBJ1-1,CASSIEQGAEAFF,TGTGCCAGTAGTATAGAGCAGGGGGCAGAGGCTTTCTTT